This T cell receptor (beta chain) originates from a study of graft-versus-host responses after intestinal transplantation. Background on the study: Every one of the recipients received anti-thymocyte globulin induction and afterwards took tacrolimus and steroids for roughly three years. Study-wide findings and caveats: Recipient marrow showed GvH clones, some seen first in ileum or blood.

Profiled with immunoSEQ multiplex PCR; TCRdb holds only in-frame clones, not every one. The repertoire has roughly 99,000 clones, around 88% of them found once; the top ten carry approximately 1.4%. With respect to this clone: As yet, its antigen is unknown.

The CDR3 sequence is 14 residues long. CDR1 is SGDLS, CDR2 YYNGEE, per germline. V lost 4 bases and J 0 bases, leaving 5 bases between the germline ends. This sample comprised PBMCs, obtained 255 days after intestinal transplant. The rearrangement joins TRBV9 to TRBJ1-6; no definite D call. This clonotype originated in a human patient who received an intestinal transplant, so some T cells may come from the graft donor. The CDR3 nucleotides read TGTGCCAGCAGCCAGACCTCCTATAATTCACCCCTCCACTTT. Its translation: CASSQTSYNSPLHF. Looking up the rest from reference TRBV9 and TRBJ1-6 gives the full variable domain: DSGVTQTPKHLITATGQRVTLRCSPRSGDLSVYWYQQSLDQGLQFLIQYYNGEERAKGNILERFSAQQFPDLHSELNLSSLELGDSALYFCASSQTSYNSPLHFGNGTRLTVT.